This T cell receptor beta chain was recorded in a study of cytomegalovirus exposure and HLA in healthy donors. Study results and limitations: Generally TCR sequences proved uncommon, though certain public TCRs appeared in numerous donors. Cytomegalovirus association was assigned to more than 150 TCR beta chains. In vitro assays verified that a few CMV-associated chains recognized CMV antigens specifically. One later analysis, an examination of the roughly 130 validation repertoires, found that first-cohort TCR clusters tended to co-occur in them.

A remark on this clone: Its antigen is not identified.

Only in-frame clones appear in the TCRdb table, and some are missing; sequencing was by immunoSEQ multiplex PCR. The sample consists of 100,000 to 150,000 clones, about 90% of them appearing once. The CDR3 is made up of 15 amino acids. V gave up 5 bases and J gave up 5 bases, with 13 bases separating them. Germline V CDR1 and CDR2: SGHVS, FQNEAQ. This clonotype originated in a woman younger than 35 in good health and CMV-seronegative. The V and J genes are TRBV7-8 and TRBJ1-6; tentative D call: TRBD1 (5 bases). Sequencing was carried out using PBMCs. This CDR3 reads CASSPPGGDNSPLHF. DNA for the CDR3: TGTGCCAGCAGCCCCCCGGGGGGAGATAATTCACCCCTCCACTTT. Drawing the rest from reference TRBV7-8 and TRBJ1-6, the complete variable domain is GAGVSQSPRYKVAKRGQDVALRCDPISGHVSLFWYQQALGQGPEFLTYFQNEAQLDKSGLPSDRFFAERPEGSVSTLKIQRTQQEDSAVYLCASSPPGGDNSPLHFGNGTRLTVT.